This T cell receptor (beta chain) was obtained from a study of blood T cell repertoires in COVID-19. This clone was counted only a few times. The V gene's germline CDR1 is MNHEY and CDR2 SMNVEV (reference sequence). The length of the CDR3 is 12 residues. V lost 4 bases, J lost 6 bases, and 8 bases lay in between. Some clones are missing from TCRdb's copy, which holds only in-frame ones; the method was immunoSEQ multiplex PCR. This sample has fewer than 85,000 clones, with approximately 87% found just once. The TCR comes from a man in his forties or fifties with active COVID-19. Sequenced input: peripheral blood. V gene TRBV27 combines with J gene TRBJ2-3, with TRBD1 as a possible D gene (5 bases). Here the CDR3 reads CASSSRADTQYF. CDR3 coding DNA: TGTGCCAGCAGTTCCAGGGCCGATACGCAGTATTTT.